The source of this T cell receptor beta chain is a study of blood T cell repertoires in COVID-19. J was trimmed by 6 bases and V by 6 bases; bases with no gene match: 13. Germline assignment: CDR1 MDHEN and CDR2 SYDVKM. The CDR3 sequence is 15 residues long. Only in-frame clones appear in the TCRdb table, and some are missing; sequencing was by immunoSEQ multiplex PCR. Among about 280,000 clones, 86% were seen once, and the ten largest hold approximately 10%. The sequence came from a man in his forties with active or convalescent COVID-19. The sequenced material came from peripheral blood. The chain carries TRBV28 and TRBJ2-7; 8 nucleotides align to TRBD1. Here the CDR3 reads CASSPPTGEVSEQYF. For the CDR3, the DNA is TGTGCCAGCAGCCCCCCGACAGGGGAAGTTAGCGAGCAGTACTTC.